The 8 T cell receptor beta chains reported below all come from one sample, sequenced in a study of glioma-infiltrating T cells after dendritic cell vaccination. Repertoires were generated with immunoSEQ multiplex PCR, while TCRdb's copy carries only in-frame clones and drops some. Of tens of thousands of clones listed, over 75% are singletons. The sample consisted of blood, taken before dendritic cell vaccination. Receptors originate from a human donor with glioblastoma.

CDR3 nucleotides: TGTGCCAGCAGCTTGGGGCTAGCGGGAGGCGTCTACGAGCAGTACGTC. It is translated as CASSLGLAGGVYEQYV. The rearrangement uses TRBV5-6 and TRBJ2-7; TRBD2 matches at 11 bases. Per the germline V gene, CDR1 is SGHDT and CDR2 is YYEEEE. The CDR3 contains 16 residues. Trimming cost V 0 bases and J 3 bases; bases outside gene matches: 5.

The V call is TRBV10-1, the J call TRBJ2-3; 12 nucleotides match TRBD2. CDR1 is WNHNN, CDR2 SYGVQD, per germline (reference sequence). V trimming: 4 bases; J trimming: 5 bases; junction bases outside the gene matches: 7. The length of the CDR3 is 16 residues. CDR3 sequence (DNA): TGCGCCAGCAGTGGGCCCTTGACTAGCGGGAGAGATACGCAGTATTTT. Translated, it gives CASSGPLTSGRDTQYF.

For the CDR3, the DNA is TGTGCCAGCAGTCTACGGACAGGGGGCGGTAAAAACACTGAAGCTTTCTTT. Its translation is CASSLRTGGGKNTEAFF. V is TRBV27 and J is TRBJ1-1; 11 nucleotides line up with TRBD1. After removal of 5 bases from V and 2 bases from J, the junction contained 10 bases not matched to a gene. The CDR3 loop spans 17 amino acids. The germline V gene has CDR1 MNHEY and CDR2 SMNVEV (reference sequence).

The V and J genes are TRBV19 and TRBJ2-6, with D tentatively TRBD1 (5 bases). This CDR3 is built from 18 residues. V lost 0 bases and J 1 base, leaving 13 bases between the germline ends. Looked up from germline, CDR1 is LNHDA and CDR2 is SQIVND (reference sequence). CDR3 in DNA: TGTGCCAGTAGTATAGATGGCCCCCAGGGATCTGGGGCCAACGTCCTGACTTTC. It translates to CASSIDGPQGSGANVLTF.

This clone is a singleton in its sample. The chain joins TRBV7-9 to TRBJ1-5; maybe TRBD1 (5 bases). Germline V lookup: CDR1 SEHNR, CDR2 FQNEAQ (reference sequence). CDR3 length: 14 amino acids. V gave up 4 bases and J gave up 4 bases, with 11 bases separating them. CDR3 coding DNA: TGTGCCAGCAGCTACGGGGAGGGGAATCAGCCCCAGCATTTT. Its protein is CASSYGEGNQPQHF.

J is TRBJ2-5 and V is TRBV5-1; D may be TRBD2 (6 bases). This CDR3 spans 14 amino acids. Trimming shortened V by 1 base and J by 0 bases, and 7 bases separated the two germline ends. The germline CDR1 and CDR2 sequences are SGHRS and YFSETQ. The CDR3 sequence is CASSLSGDQETQYF. The CDR3 region has the DNA TGCGCCAGCAGCTTGTCGGGGGACCAAGAGACCCAGTACTTC.

The genes are TRBV27 and TRBJ1-2, with TRBD1 identical over 9 bases. The CDR3 has 15 residues. Germline trimming cut 8 bases from V and 6 bases from J; bases unmatched to any gene: 13. The germline V gene encodes CDR1 MNHEY and CDR2 SMNVEV (reference sequence). The CDR3 region is CASGVTQGALDGYTF. In nucleotides, the CDR3 is TGTGCCAGCGGGGTAACACAGGGGGCTTTGGATGGCTACACCTTC.

The chain is built from TRBV9 and TRBJ2-1; 7 bases are shared with TRBD1. Germline V gives CDR1 SGDLS, CDR2 YYNGEE. This CDR3 region has 15 residues. Trimming cost V 4 bases and J 6 bases; bases outside gene matches: 10. The chain's CDR3 is CASSLHGAGGNEQFF. CDR3 in DNA: TGTGCCAGCAGCCTTCACGGGGCAGGGGGCAATGAGCAGTTCTTC.